These 22 T cell receptor beta chains came from one sample sequenced in a study of OX40 agonist ivuxolimab in advanced cancers. Using immunoSEQ multiplex PCR, the repertoire was profiled, and TCRdb retains in-frame clones only, with some absent. This sample has approximately 130,000 clones, with less than 95% found just once. The sequencing here drew on CD4+ or CD8+ T cells sorted from blood, taken in a trial of the OX40 agonist ivuxolimab. Receptors were obtained from an adult with an advanced solid tumor such as melanoma, head and neck, liver or kidney cancer.

The chain uses TRBV19 and TRBJ1-2, with D tentatively TRBD1 (6 bases). Germline CDR1 reads LNHDA; CDR2 reads SQIVND (reference sequence). CDR3 length: 16 amino acids. Trimming stripped 5 bases from V and 2 bases from J, with 18 bases between. This chain's CDR3 is CASSSPTGRANYGYTF. As DNA, the CDR3 is TGTGCCAGTAGTTCCCCCACAGGGAGGGCCAACTATGGCTACACCTTC. Full variable domain (remainder filled in from reference TRBV19 and TRBJ1-2): DGGITQSPKYLFRKEGQNVTLSCEQNLNHDAMYWYRQDPGQGLRLIYYSQIVNDFQKGDIAEGYSVSREKKESFPLTVTSAQKNPTAFYLCASSSPTGRANYGYTFGSGTRLTVV.

The CDR3 spells CATSRVAGNQPQHF. DNA for the CDR3: TGTGCCACCAGCAGAGTGGCTGGTAATCAGCCCCAGCATTTT. This chain links TRBV15 with TRBJ1-5; no definite D call. Germline V CDR1 and CDR2: LNHNV, YYDKDF (reference sequence). V lost 1 base and J lost 4, with 8 bases in between. This CDR3 is built from 14 residues.

The chain uses TRBV6-5 and TRBJ1-1, with D possibly being TRBD1 (5 bases). In germline, CDR1 is MNHEY, CDR2 SVGAGI. The germline V and J ends were trimmed by 5 bases and 4 bases, with 14 bases remaining between them. The CDR3 length is 14 residues. The DNA for the CDR3 is TGTGCCAGCAGTCGTTCCAGGGTAGGCACTGAAGCTTTCTTT. It codes for CASSRSRVGTEAFF.

A single count supports this clone. The J gene is TRBJ2-1, the V gene TRBV9; TRBD2 matches 8 bases. CDR3 size: 16 residues. Germline CDR1 SGDLS, CDR2 YYNGEE. The junction had 14 bases not matched to a gene; V was cut back by 3 bases and J by 9 bases. The CDR3 nucleotides are TGTGCCAGCAGCGCACGGGCAGCGGGAGCCTATGTTGAGCAGTTCTTC. Amino acid sequence: CASSARAAGAYVEQFF.

The V and J genes are TRBV25-1 and TRBJ1-6; TRBD1 is a possible D gene (5 bases). This CDR3 is built from 14 residues. V was trimmed by 3 bases and J by 7 bases, leaving 10 bases between them. From germline, CDR1 is MGHDK and CDR2 SYGVNS. The CDR3 spells CASSDRGGNSPLHF. DNA for the CDR3: TGTGCCAGCAGTGACCGGGGCGGGAATTCACCCCTCCACTTT.

The chain links TRBV7-2 to TRBJ2-3, with TRBD2 matching over 12 bases. V shed 4 bases, J shed 2 bases, and the junction held 4 bases outside the gene matches. Germline loops: CDR1 SGHTA, CDR2 FQGNSA. This CDR3 has 16 amino acids. The CDR3 reads CASSSGLAGSTDTQYF. The CDR3 DNA is TGTGCCAGCAGCTCAGGACTAGCGGGGTCCACAGATACGCAGTATTTT.

This clone appeared a single time. The gene calls are TRBV6-5 and TRBJ2-4, with D perhaps TRBD2 (6 bases). There are 16 residues in the CDR3. Trimming cost V 0 bases and J 0 bases, with 9 bases left between them. Germline CDR1 MNHEY, CDR2 SVGAGI. CDR3 protein: CASSYSGGLAKNIQYF. The CDR3 nucleotides read TGTGCCAGCAGTTACTCTGGGGGACTAGCCAAAAACATTCAGTACTTC.

V is TRBV5-4 and J is TRBJ2-2, with 10 bases that match TRBD1. The CDR3 has 15 amino acids. Germline-derived CDR1 and CDR2 are SGHNT and YYREEE (reference sequence). J was trimmed by 3 bases and V by 4 bases; bases with no gene match: 3. CDR3 nucleotide sequence: TGTGCCAGCAGCCAGGGACAGGGGTACACCGGGGAGCTGTTTTTT. Translated: CASSQGQGYTGELFF.

The table lists this clone with a few counts. The chain links TRBV6-5 to TRBJ1-2; D may be TRBD1 (5 bases). The CDR3 has 13 amino acids. The V gene lost 6 bases and the J gene lost 4 bases, with 12 bases spanning the gap. Per the germline V gene, CDR1 is MNHEY and CDR2 is SVGAGI. CDR3 residues: CASRSTGAYGYTF. CDR3 sequence (DNA): TGTGCCAGCAGATCAACAGGTGCCTATGGCTACACCTTC.

The chain carries TRBV5-1 and TRBJ2-3; 8 bases agree with TRBD2. Trimming removed 4 bases from V and 5 bases from J; junction bases left unmatched: 12. The CDR3 extends over 16 amino acids. Germline V gene data show CDR1 as SGHRS and CDR2 as YFSETQ. CDR3 nucleotides: TGCGCCAGCAGCGGAGGGACTAGTGCGGTGGTAGATACGCAGTATTTT. This gives the protein CASSGGTSAVVDTQYF.

This rearrangement joins TRBV5-1 to TRBJ2-7; the match to TRBD2 covers 12 bases. Germline CDR1 SGHRS, CDR2 YFSETQ. Trimming removed 3 bases from V and 3 bases from J; junction bases left unmatched: 4. The CDR3 runs to 15 residues. CDR3 residues: CASSSLTSGSYEQYF. The CDR3 DNA follows: TGCGCCAGCAGCTCTCTGACTAGCGGGAGCTACGAGCAGTACTTC.

V and J are TRBV19 and TRBJ2-1; a possible D gene is TRBD2 (7 bases). V was pared by 1 base and J by 8 bases, with 12 bases between. Germline CDR1 is LNHDA and CDR2 is SQIVND (reference sequence). The CDR3 has 14 residues. The CDR3 DNA reads as TGTGCCAGTAGTATAGGAGGGAGGGGGTATGAGCAGTTCTTC. Residues: CASSIGGRGYEQFF.

The V call is TRBV28, the J call TRBJ1-1; no firm D call. The CDR3 length is 11 residues. Looked up from germline, CDR1 is MDHEN and CDR2 is SYDVKM. The V end was cut by 6 bases, the J end by 5 bases, with 7 bases between. This CDR3 is CASSRPTEAFF. The CDR3, as DNA: TGTGCCAGCAGCCGCCCTACTGAAGCTTTCTTT.

V is TRBV7-3 and J is TRBJ1-2; D gene ambiguous. The CDR3 is made up of 14 amino acids. Germline assignment: CDR1 SGHTA and CDR2 FQGTGA. The V gene lost 1 base and the J gene lost 6 bases, with 12 bases spanning the gap. In DNA form, the CDR3 reads TGTGCCAGCAGCTTAATTCCGAATCCGCATGGCTACACCTTC. As protein: CASSLIPNPHGYTF.

This chain uses TRBV28 with TRBJ2-2; D perhaps matches TRBD2 (5 bases). CDR3 size: 17 residues. V was clipped by 6 bases and J by 6 bases, with 23 bases between them. Per the germline V gene, CDR1 is MDHEN and CDR2 is SYDVKM. CDR3 in DNA: TGTGCCAGCAGGTCAGAAAGGTGGGAGCCGAATTCCGGGGAGCTGTTTTTT. This encodes CASRSERWEPNSGELFF.

V and J are TRBV6-5 and TRBJ1-5; D is unresolved. Germline assignment: CDR1 MNHEY and CDR2 SVGAGI. The CDR3 consists of 13 residues. V was trimmed by 5 bases and J by 7 bases, leaving 12 bases between them. The CDR3 is CASSLGRGQPQHF. The CDR3 DNA reads TGTGCCAGCAGTCTGGGGAGAGGGCAGCCCCAGCATTTT.

This clone has a single count. CDR3 nucleotides: TGTGCCAGCATGAAAGTGACTAGCGGGATGGAGACCCAGTACTTC. This sequence encodes CASMKVTSGMETQYF. The rearrangement uses TRBV7-9 and TRBJ2-5; 11 nucleotides match TRBD2. The CDR3 is made up of 15 amino acids. Germline values: CDR1 SEHNR, CDR2 FQNEAQ (reference sequence). Unmatched junction bases numbered 9, after V lost 7 bases and J lost 5 bases.

The J gene is TRBJ1-2, the V gene TRBV7-8; the match to TRBD1 covers 8 bases. The CDR3 is 14 amino acids. CDR1 SGHVS and CDR2 FQNEAQ come from the germline V gene. V shed 0 bases, J shed 4 bases, and the junction held 1 base outside the gene matches. CDR3: CASSLAQGGYGYTF. The DNA for the CDR3 is TGTGCCAGCAGCTTAGCACAGGGGGGCTATGGCTACACCTTC.

The J gene is TRBJ1-1, the V gene TRBV11-1, with TRBD1 matching over 8 bases. The CDR3 is 15 amino acids. CDR1 and CDR2 from the germline V gene are SGHAT and FQDESV (reference sequence). J gave up 1 base and V 5 bases, and 6 bases lay outside the gene matches. The CDR3 loop reads CASSRQGQGNTEAFF. The CDR3 DNA sequence: TGTGCCAGCAGCCGACAAGGACAGGGGAACACTGAAGCTTTCTTT.

J is TRBJ2-7 and V is TRBV27; 9 nucleotides agree with TRBD1. Germline assignment: CDR1 MNHEY and CDR2 SMNVEV (reference sequence). V trimming: 4 bases; J trimming: 3 bases; junction bases outside the gene matches: 4. The CDR3 length is 14 residues. CDR3 sequence reads: CASSYKDRGYEQYF. The CDR3 DNA reads TGTGCCAGCAGTTATAAGGACAGGGGCTACGAGCAGTACTTC.

V and J are TRBV5-6 and TRBJ1-4, with 9 positions matching TRBD1. The CDR3 is 16 amino acids. J lost 4 bases, V lost 5 bases, and 9 bases had no gene match. Looked up from germline, CDR1 is SGHDT and CDR2 is YYEEEE. The CDR3 here is CASSSPGTGFNEKLFF. The CDR3 DNA is TGTGCCAGCAGTTCCCCCGGGACAGGGTTTAATGAAAAACTGTTTTTT.

The chain employs TRBV9 and TRBJ2-1; TRBD1 or TRBD2 may be the D gene (5 bases each). The CDR3 length is 15 residues. Trimming took off 0 bases at V and 5 bases at J, with 12 bases between the two ends. Germline CDR1 is SGDLS and CDR2 is YYNGEE. The CDR3 region is CASSVGDVANNEQFF. In DNA form, the CDR3 reads TGTGCCAGCAGCGTAGGGGACGTAGCCAACAATGAGCAGTTCTTC. Complete variable domain (other parts from reference TRBV9 and TRBJ2-1): DSGVTQTPKHLITATGQRVTLRCSPRSGDLSVYWYQQSLDQGLQFLIQYYNGEERAKGNILERFSAQQFPDLHSELNLSSLELGDSALYFCASSVGDVANNEQFFGPGTRLTVL.